The clone carrying this TCR beta chain was seen once. Original methodology: Reference gene primers were amplified, and this amplification served to estimate nucleated cell counts. The protocol was immunoSEQ multiplex PCR, while the TCRdb copy is restricted to in-frame clones and leaves out a portion. The D gene and trimming were derived from the DNA, and the V and J assignments and clone size from that table. The table has around 120,000 clones, over 70% seen once. The data stem from a study of blood T cell repertoires in COVID-19. As for the study in general: Acute and convalescent COVID-19 samples came from the United States, Italy and Spain. PBMCs, B-cell-depleted T cells, or T cells provided the cDNA or gDNA that made up the material.

The CDR3 contains 11 residues. Germline-derived CDR1 and CDR2 are GTSNPN and SVGIG (reference sequence). Trimming removed 3 bases from V and 6 bases from J, with 8 bases in between. Sequencing was carried out using peripheral blood. The receptor's source is a woman in her 70s with acute or convalescent COVID-19. The chain has TRBV30 and TRBJ1-1; perhaps TRBD1 as D (6 bases). The DNA of the CDR3 is TGTGCCTGGAGAACAGGGCCTGAAGCTTTCTTT. Translated, it gives CAWRTGPEAFF.